The 18 T cell receptor beta chains in this list originate from one sample, sequenced in a study of blood T cell repertoires in COVID-19. Assay: immunoSEQ multiplex PCR; the TCRdb copy retains only in-frame clones and omits some. The sample has approximately 71,000 clones; approximately 90% are singletons. The specimen was peripheral blood. The receptors derive from a woman aged 18-29 years with acute or convalescent COVID-19.

The chain is built from TRBV19 and TRBJ1-1, with D unclear. CDR1 and CDR2 (germline): LNHDA, SQIVND (reference sequence). CDR3 length equals 12 residues. Between the trimmed V and J ends, which lost 3 bases and 6 bases, there was a span of 8 bases. The CDR3 spells CASSIYNAEAFF. CDR3 DNA: TGTGCCAGTAGTATCTATAACGCTGAAGCTTTCTTT.

This clone showed up just once. This chain connects TRBV29-1 to TRBJ2-3; 10 nucleotides line up with TRBD1. The CDR3 is made up of 14 amino acids. V trimming: 3 bases; J trimming: 4 bases; junction bases outside the gene matches: 4. Germline V gives CDR1 SQVTM, CDR2 ANQGSEA. The CDR3 reads CSVDRTGGSDTQYF. The CDR3 DNA is TGCAGCGTTGACCGGACAGGGGGGTCAGATACGCAGTATTTT.

The genes are TRBV12-3 or TRBV12-4 and TRBJ2-7, with TRBD1 as a possible D gene (5 bases). Trimming pared 5 bases from V and 2 bases from J, leaving 10 bases between. The CDR3 covers 13 residues. The CDR3 region is CASSVRQTYEQYF. The CDR3 nucleotides are TGTGCCAGCAGTGTAAGACAGACCTACGAGCAGTACTTC.

This chain connects TRBV30 to TRBJ2-1; no reliable D call. Trimming cost V 4 bases and J 3 bases, with 19 bases left between them. Germline V gene lookup returns CDR1 GTSNPN and CDR2 SVGIG (reference sequence). The CDR3 extends over 16 amino acids. CDR3 nucleotide sequence: TGTGCCTGGAACCCGGGTCGAACGAGCCTCTACAATGAGCAGTTCTTC. Amino acid sequence: CAWNPGRTSLYNEQFF.

The V and J genes are TRBV19 and TRBJ2-4, with 10 bases aligning to TRBD1. CDR1 is LNHDA, CDR2 SQIVND, per germline (reference sequence). The trim removed 8 bases at V and 3 bases at J, leaving 7 bases unmatched. CDR3 size: 15 residues. The CDR3 loop is CASLGTGDGKNIQYF. The DNA for the CDR3 is TGTGCCAGTCTTGGGACAGGGGATGGCAAAAACATTCAGTACTTC.

This clone occurred once. V and J are TRBV6-5 and TRBJ2-3; weak D call: TRBD1 (6 bases). Per the germline V gene, CDR1 is MNHEY and CDR2 is SVGAGI. Trimming pared 5 bases from V and 3 bases from J, leaving 15 bases between. This CDR3 comprises 15 residues. This chain's CDR3 is CASSLRVGATDTQYF. CDR3 nucleotide sequence: TGTGCCAGCAGTCTCCGAGTGGGGGCTACAGATACGCAGTATTTT.

Only a few counts were recorded for this clone. The chain carries TRBV10-1 and TRBJ2-7; 7 bases agree with TRBD2. Germline assignment: CDR1 WNHNN and CDR2 SYGVQD (reference sequence). The V gene end was trimmed by 10 bases and the J gene end by 3 bases; junction bases not matched to a gene: 6. The length of the CDR3 is 12 residues. As DNA, the CDR3 is TGCGCCAACCGGGAGGCACACTACGAGCAGTACTTC. Amino acid sequence: CANREAHYEQYF.

This sequence joins TRBV9 and TRBJ2-1; possible D gene TRBD2, 6 bases. V lost 0 bases and J lost 0, with 7 bases in between. This CDR3 comprises 15 residues. CDR1 is SGDLS, CDR2 YYNGEE, per germline. In DNA form, the CDR3 reads TGTGCCAGCAGCGTAGCGGAGGGCTCCTACAATGAGCAGTTCTTC. Its protein is CASSVAEGSYNEQFF.

As DNA, the CDR3 is TGTGCCAGCAGCCACGGTAGCGGGCCCTACGAGCAGTACTTC. It encodes CASSHGSGPYEQYF. The chain is built from TRBV3-1 (or the pseudogene TRBV3-2) and TRBJ2-7; TRBD2 aligns across 7 bases. The V gene's germline CDR1 is LGHDT and CDR2 YNNKEL (reference sequence). This CDR3 has 14 residues. Trimming at V came to 3 bases and at J to 2 bases, leaving 4 bases not matched to a gene.

The V and J genes are TRBV14 and TRBJ2-5; D perhaps matches TRBD1 (6 bases). CDR3 length: 14 residues. CDR1 is SGHDN and CDR2 is FVKESK in the germline V gene. V dropped 4 bases and J dropped 2 bases, with 11 bases sitting between them. The CDR3 reads CASSRLDRQETQYF. The CDR3, as DNA: TGTGCCAGCAGCCGTCTGGACAGACAAGAGACCCAGTACTTC.

The chain links TRBV7-2 to TRBJ2-2; 7 positions agree with TRBD1. Germline V gene data show CDR1 as SGHTA and CDR2 as FQGNSA. The CDR3 loop spans 15 amino acids. V gave up 5 bases and J gave up 6 bases; unmatched junction bases: 9. For the CDR3, the DNA is TGTGCCAGCAGCAAGGACAGGTCGATGGCCGGGGAGCTGTTTTTT. It encodes CASSKDRSMAGELFF.

V gene TRBV29-1 combines with J gene TRBJ2-7; possible D gene TRBD2, 5 bases. V was clipped by 2 bases and J by 2 bases, with 19 bases between them. The CDR3 is 16 residues long. The V gene's germline CDR1 is SQVTM and CDR2 ANQGSEA. CDR3 in DNA: TGCAGCGTTGAAAGAGGGTATACGGTAGAACCCTACGAGCAGTACTTC. It codes for CSVERGYTVEPYEQYF.

V usage is TRBV6-5 and J usage is TRBJ2-1, with 8 bases lining up with TRBD1. Germline CDR1 MNHEY, CDR2 SVGAGI. V shed 6 bases, J shed 5 bases, and the junction held 6 bases outside the gene matches. This CDR3 has 14 amino acids. The CDR3 bases are TGTGCCAGCAGAGCCGACAGGGGCAACAATGAGCAGTTCTTC. Protein: CASRADRGNNEQFF.

This chain's CDR3 is CASSASGGSTDTQYF. In DNA, the CDR3 is TGTGCCAGCAGCGCTAGCGGGGGTAGCACAGATACGCAGTATTTT. This chain joins TRBV9 and TRBJ2-3; 10 nucleotides match TRBD2. Germline CDR1 is SGDLS and CDR2 is YYNGEE. The CDR3 covers 15 residues. Losses at the gene ends were 3 bases for V and 0 bases for J; bases not matched to a gene: 1.

The chain has TRBV10-3 and TRBJ1-6; 7 bases match TRBD1. With 0 bases clipped from V and 5 bases from J, the junction kept 16 bases outside the gene matches. CDR1 and CDR2 from the germline V gene are ENHRY and SYGVKD. The CDR3 extends over 20 amino acids. DNA for the CDR3: TGTGCCATCAGTGAGTCATACCTACCAGGGACAGAACCCGATAATTCACCCCTCCACTTT. Translated, it gives CAISESYLPGTEPDNSPLHF.

This clone was seen a single time. The J gene is TRBJ1-1, the V gene TRBV6-5; TRBD1 aligns across 7 bases. This CDR3 region has 15 residues. Trimming cost V 2 bases and J 4 bases; bases outside gene matches: 7. The germline V gene has CDR1 MNHEY and CDR2 SVGAGI. In DNA form, the CDR3 reads TGTGCCAGCAGTTACCACCGGGACAGCCTCACTGAAGCTTTCTTT. It encodes CASSYHRDSLTEAFF.

V gene TRBV28 combines with J gene TRBJ2-1, with TRBD2 identical over 14 bases. Unmatched junction bases numbered 7, after V lost 6 bases and J lost 6 bases. The CDR3 length is 16 residues. CDR1 and CDR2 from the germline V gene are MDHEN and SYDVKM. The CDR3 DNA follows: TGTGCCAGCAGAAGCAGGGGGACTAGCGGGAGCAATGAGCAGTTCTTC. It yields the protein CASRSRGTSGSNEQFF. The variable domain in full, with the rest retrieved from reference TRBV28 and TRBJ2-1, is DVKVTQSSRYLVKRTGEKVFLECVQDMDHENMFWYRQDPGLGLRLIYFSYDVKMKEKGDIPEGYSVSREKKERFSLILESASTNQTSMYLCASRSRGTSGSNEQFFGPGTRLTVL.

The chain couples TRBV5-4 to TRBJ2-6, with 10 bases identical to TRBD1. CDR1 SGHNT and CDR2 YYREEE come from the germline V gene (reference sequence). CDR3 length: 18 amino acids. J was trimmed by 0 bases and V by 4 bases; bases with no gene match: 7. The CDR3 nucleotides read TGTGCCAGCAGCCAGGCGCGGGACAGGGGCTCTGGGGCCAACGTCCTGACTTTC. Amino acid sequence: CASSQARDRGSGANVLTF. The full variable domain, in which reference TRBV5-4 and TRBJ2-6 provide the parts outside the CDR3, is ETGVTQSPTHLIKTRGQQVTLRCSSQSGHNTVSWYQQALGQGPQFIFQYYREEENGRGNFPPRFSGLQFPNYSSELNVNALELDDSALYLCASSQARDRGSGANVLTFGAGSRLTVL.